This T cell receptor beta chain was identified in a study of regulatory T cells in long-lasting Graves disease. This clonotype was seen ten or more times. The TCR beta library used iRepertoire HTBI primers with Arm-PCR amplification of CDR3. In the original workflow: The samples yielded 55 to 75 TRBV and around 15 TRBJ segments. Each CDR3 protein gets one entry after TCRdb re-called the multiplex PCR reads with MiXCR. TCRdb, not the authors, supplied the V and J calls. Of more than 350,000 distinct CDR3 sequences in the sample, more than 12% were seen once. The CDR3 loop spans 16 amino acids. The V gene lost 2 bases and the J gene lost 0 bases, with 11 bases spanning the gap. Time point: newly diagnosed GD, antithyroid drugs for less than 3 months. From RNA extracted from PBMCs, the TCR library was made. This sample also belongs to another study, concerning T cells in Graves' hyperthyroidism and ophthalmopathy. As that report states: Among the patients, aged 18 to 65, hyperthyroidism was newly diagnosed and had lasted under 2 months.

The receptor comes from a woman aged 25 to 39 with Graves disease. This rearrangement joins TRBV12-3 or TRBV12-4 to TRBJ1-3; D is unclear. The sample consisted of peripheral blood mononuclear cells (PBMCs), taken at new diagnosis, from a patient treated with antithyroid drugs. The CDR3 DNA reads as TGTGCCAGCAGTTTAATGGCAGCCGACTCTGGAAACACCATATATTTT. Translating gives CASSLMAADSGNTIYF.